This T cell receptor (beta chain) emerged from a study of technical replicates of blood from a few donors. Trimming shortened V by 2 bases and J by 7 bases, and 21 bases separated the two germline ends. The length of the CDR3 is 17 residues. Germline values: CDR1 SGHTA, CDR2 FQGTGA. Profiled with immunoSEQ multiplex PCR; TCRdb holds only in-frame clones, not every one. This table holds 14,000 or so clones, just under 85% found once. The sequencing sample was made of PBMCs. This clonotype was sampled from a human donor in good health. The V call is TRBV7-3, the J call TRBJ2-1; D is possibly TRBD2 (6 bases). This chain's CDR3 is CASSLQASGQGLNEQFF. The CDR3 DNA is TGTGCCAGCAGCTTACAGGCAAGCGGGCAGGGCCTTAATGAGCAGTTCTTC.